The clone carrying this TCR beta chain was counted many times. Its antigen is still unknown. The sample comes from a study of blood T cells in healthy people across ages. General study results and limits: Investigators viewed diversity estimates from one million T cells as underestimates, the study reported.

This CDR3 is 13 amino acids long. Germline values: CDR1 MGHRA, CDR2 YSYEKL. Next came a second PCR, run for about 7 to 12 cycles, which used a sample-barcoded 5' primer along with a J-beta primer mix. One entry per CDR3 protein results from TCRdb running MiXCR on the 5' RACE reads. The sample holds about 1,600,000 distinct CDR3 sequences, roughly 45% seen once. The material sequenced was blood. The TCR comes from a woman aged 18-29 years in good health. The genes are TRBV4-1 and TRBJ2-4; D may be TRBD1 or TRBD2 (5 bases each). The J call may not be correct, given that the DNA end is closer to TRBJ2-7. The CDR3 loop reads CASSRDGTNEQYF. The CDR3, as DNA: TGCGCCAGCAGCCGGGACGGCACTAACGAGCAGTACTTC.